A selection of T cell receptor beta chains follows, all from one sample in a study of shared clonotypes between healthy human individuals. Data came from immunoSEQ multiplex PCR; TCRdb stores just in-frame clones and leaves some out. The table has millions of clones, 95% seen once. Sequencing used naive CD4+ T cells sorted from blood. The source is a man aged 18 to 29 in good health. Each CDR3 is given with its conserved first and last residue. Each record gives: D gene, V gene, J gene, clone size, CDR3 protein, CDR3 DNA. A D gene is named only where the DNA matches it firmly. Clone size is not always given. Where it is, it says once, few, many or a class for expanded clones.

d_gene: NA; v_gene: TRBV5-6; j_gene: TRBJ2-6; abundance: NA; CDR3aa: CASSLGYSGANVLTF; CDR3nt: TGTGCCAGCAGCTTGGGCTACTCTGGGGCCAACGTCCTGACTTTC
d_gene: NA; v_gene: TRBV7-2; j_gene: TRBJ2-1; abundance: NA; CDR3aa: CASSLGQGTYNEQFF; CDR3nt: TGTGCCAGCAGCTTAGGGCAGGGGACCTACAATGAGCAGTTCTTC
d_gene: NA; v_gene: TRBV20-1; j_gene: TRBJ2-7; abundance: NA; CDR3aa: CSAIRTVEQYF; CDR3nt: TGCAGTGCTATCCGGACAGTCGAGCAGTACTTC
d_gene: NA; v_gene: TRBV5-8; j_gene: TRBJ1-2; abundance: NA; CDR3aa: CASTPSAGTRYGYTF; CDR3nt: TGTGCCAGCACGCCATCAGCGGGGACCCGCTATGGCTACACCTTC
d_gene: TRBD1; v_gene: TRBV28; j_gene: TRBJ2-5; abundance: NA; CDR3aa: CASSRTGGETQYF; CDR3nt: TGTGCCAGCAGTAGGACAGGAGGAGAGACCCAGTACTTC
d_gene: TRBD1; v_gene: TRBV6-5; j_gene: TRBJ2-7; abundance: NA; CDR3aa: CASRRTGAIYEQYF; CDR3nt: TGTGCCAGCAGGCGGACAGGGGCCATCTACGAGCAGTACTTC
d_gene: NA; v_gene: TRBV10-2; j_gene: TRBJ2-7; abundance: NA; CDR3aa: CASRIGSPSSYEQYF; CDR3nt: TGCGCCAGCCGTATCGGGAGCCCTAGCTCCTACGAGCAGTACTTC
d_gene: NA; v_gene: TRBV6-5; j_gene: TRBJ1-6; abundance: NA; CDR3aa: CASSLVYNSPLHF; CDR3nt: TGTGCCAGCAGCCTGGTCTATAATTCACCCCTCCACTTT
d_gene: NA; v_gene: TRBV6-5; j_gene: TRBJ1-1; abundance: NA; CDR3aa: CASSYGSKAFF; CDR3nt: TGTGCCAGCAGTTACGGATCGAAAGCTTTCTTT
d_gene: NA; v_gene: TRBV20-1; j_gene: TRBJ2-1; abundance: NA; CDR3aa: CSASRGHEQFF; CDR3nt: TGCAGTGCCAGCCGGGGCCATGAGCAGTTCTTC
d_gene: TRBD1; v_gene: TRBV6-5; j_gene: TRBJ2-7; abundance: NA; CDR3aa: CASTAPGQGVSYF; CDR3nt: TGTGCCAGCACCGCGCCGGGACAGGGGGTCTCGTACTTC
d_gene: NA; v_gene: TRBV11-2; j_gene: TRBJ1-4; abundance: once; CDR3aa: CASSPSVDSVTNEKLFF; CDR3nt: TGTGCCAGCAGCCCCTCGGTGGACAGCGTAACTAATGAAAAACTGTTTTTT
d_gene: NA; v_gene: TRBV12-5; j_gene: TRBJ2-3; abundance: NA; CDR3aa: CASAKDSTDTQYF; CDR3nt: TGTGCTAGTGCCAAGGACAGCACAGATACGCAGTATTTT
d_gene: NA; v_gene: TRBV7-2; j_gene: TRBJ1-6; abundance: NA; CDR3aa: CASSLSMGNSPLHF; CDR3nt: TGTGCCAGCAGCCTTAGTATGGGTAATTCACCCCTCCACTTT
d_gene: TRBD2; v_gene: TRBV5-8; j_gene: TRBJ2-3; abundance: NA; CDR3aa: CADRIAGGPYTQYF; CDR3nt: TGTGCCGACCGTATTGCGGGAGGGCCGTATACGCAGTATTTT
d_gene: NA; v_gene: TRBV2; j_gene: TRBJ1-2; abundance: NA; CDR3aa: CASSEQGNGYTF; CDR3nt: TGTGCCAGCAGTGAACAAGGGAATGGCTACACCTTC
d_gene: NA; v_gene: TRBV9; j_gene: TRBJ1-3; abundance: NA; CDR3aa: CASSVAREENTIYF; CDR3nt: TGTGCCAGCAGCGTAGCCAGGGAGGAAAACACCATATATTTT
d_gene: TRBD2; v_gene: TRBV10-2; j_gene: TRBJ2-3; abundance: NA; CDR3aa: CASSEISGPRLHF; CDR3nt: TGCGCCAGCAGTGAGATTAGCGGGCCAAGGCTGCATTTT
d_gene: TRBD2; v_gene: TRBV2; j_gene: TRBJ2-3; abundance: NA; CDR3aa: CASSSTSGPTPTQYF; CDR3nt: TGTGCCAGCAGTTCGACTAGCGGGCCCACACCGACGCAGTATTTT
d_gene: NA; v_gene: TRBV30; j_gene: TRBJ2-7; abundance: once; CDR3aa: CAWSVQTFNSYEQYF; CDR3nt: TGTGCCTGGAGTGTACAGACTTTTAACTCCTACGAGCAGTACTTC
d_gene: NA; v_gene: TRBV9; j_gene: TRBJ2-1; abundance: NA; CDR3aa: CASSPTYNEQFF; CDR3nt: TGTGCCAGCAGTCCTACGTACAATGAGCAGTTCTTC
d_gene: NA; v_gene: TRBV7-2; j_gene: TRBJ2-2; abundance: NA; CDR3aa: CASSFTGLGTGELFF; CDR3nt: TGTGCCAGCAGCTTTACAGGTTTGGGCACCGGGGAGCTGTTTTTT
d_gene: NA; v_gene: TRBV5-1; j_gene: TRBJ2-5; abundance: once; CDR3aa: CASSLPGALVGETQYF; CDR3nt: TGCGCCAGCAGCCTCCCGGGGGCGTTGGTGGGAGAGACCCAGTACTTC
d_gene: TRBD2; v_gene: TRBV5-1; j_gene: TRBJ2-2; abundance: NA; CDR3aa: CASSPSGTSVSGELFF; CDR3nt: TGCGCCAGCAGCCCCTCCGGGACTAGCGTCTCCGGGGAGCTGTTTTTT